Described below is a single TCR beta chain sequence and its context. It has no known antigen specificity. The input lacks base qualities; no much larger clone sits a single base away. At the junction V is shortened by 6 bases and J by 5 bases, with 14 bases in between. Spanning cysteine to phenylalanine, the CDR3 consists of 13 amino acids. Just the 39-base CDR3 DNA is kept, in frame starting at base 1. The CDR1 and CDR2 encoded by the germline V gene are SGHDN and FVKESK. The data stem from a study of blood T cell repertoires in COVID-19 (dated by TCRdb to between 2020 and 2021). Turning to the overall study: The collaborator samples originated in the United States, Italy and Spain and spanned the acute and convalescent phases of COVID-19. The material from the prospective study consisted of cDNA or gDNA derived from T cells, B-cell-depleted T cells, or PBMCs. Subjects who had been exposed to COVID-19, were actively infected with it, or had recovered from it provided the deeply sampled blood TCRbeta repertoires that made up the dataset. The repertoires were released in a freely available public database intended as a resource for research on the immune response to SARS-CoV-2. Samples came from the ongoing ImmuneRACE study (first 160 participants) plus 1,254 subjects from 6 global collaborators. Nearly every sample came with metadata listing a de-identified subject ID, COVID-19 status, age in years and sex. Where available, HLA class I and class II types were obtained from metadata supplied by the sample provider rather than from assay-based typing. What the authors observed across the whole study: The amount of clinical and demographic metadata varied by source and participant and was provided uncurated.

The immunoSEQ Assay, a bias-controlled multiplex PCR, was used to amplify TCRbeta CDR3 regions from genomic DNA. The paper's data handling went like this. Nucleated cell counts per sample were estimated from amplification of reference gene primers within the assay. To quantify the absolute abundance of each unique TCRbeta CDR3 rearrangement, sequence reads were collapsed and filtered. Productive Simpson clonality was computed per sample as the square root of Simpson's diversity index over productive rearrangements. TCRdb took this table from immuneACCESS and kept in-frame rearrangements with V and J called. Such tables lack part of the clones; where checked against another copy, unresolved V genes explain under half of the gap, and the rest is unexplained. From that table come the V and J calls and clone size; the DNA was used to work out D and trimming. Counted in this sample were approximately 200,000 clones; 84% of them appeared once. In total, the top ten clones hold 5.1% of the sample.

A second Seattle source provided samples from volunteer blood donors who had recovered from COVID-19. Each collaborating institution followed its own protocols to collect whole blood in K2EDTA tubes. For TCRbeta analysis, collaborators shipped samples as frozen whole blood, isolated PBMCs, or DNA extracted from either of those sample types. Recombination connected TRBV14 to TRBJ2-7; a tentative D call is TRBD2 (6 bases match). Sequencing was done on a sample of peripheral blood. This TCR came from a woman in her sixties who had recovered from COVID-19. In nucleotide form, the sequence is TGTGCCAGCAGGCCCTTGGGAGGTGACGAGCAGTACTTC. It is translated as CASRPLGGDEQYF.